These T cell receptor beta chains were read from a single sample in a study of cytomegalovirus exposure and HLA in healthy donors. Sequenced by immunoSEQ multiplex PCR; TCRdb stores in-frame clones only, minus some. The sample shows 65,000 to 95,000 clones, approximately 78% of them seen only once. Sequencing was done on a sample of PBMCs. Source of these receptors: a male donor in good health and CMV-seropositive. The CDR3 runs from the conserved cysteine through the conserved F or W. D genes are given only for firm matches. Clone size appears in some rows only: once, few, many, or a class for an expanded clone.

>.|TRBJ1-5|TRBV7-2|.
CASSLEGVQPQHF
TGTGCCAGCAGCTTGGAGGGCGTACAGCCCCAGCATTTT
>.|TRBJ2-1|TRBV5-4|.
CASSQRLGLNEQFF
TGTGCCAGCAGCCAACGCCTGGGGCTGAATGAGCAGTTCTTC
>few|TRBJ1-2|TRBV19|.
CASSIFRAYGYTF
TGTGCCAGTAGTATCTTCAGGGCCTATGGCTACACCTTC
>.|TRBJ2-7|TRBV25-1|TRBD1
CASSPKEGQTSYEQYF
TGTGCCAGCAGTCCGAAAGAGGGACAGACCAGCTACGAGCAGTACTTC
>.|TRBJ2-7|TRBV5-4|TRBD2
CASNTGTSGYEQYF
TGTGCCAGCAACACCGGGACTAGCGGTTACGAGCAGTACTTC
>.|TRBJ1-2|TRBV6-5|.
CASSPRGTPNYGYTF
TGTGCCAGCAGTCCTAGGGGGACACCTAACTATGGCTACACCTTC
>.|TRBJ2-5|TRBV5-5|.
CASSLEVLYQETQYF
TGTGCCAGCAGCTTAGAGGTCCTGTACCAAGAGACCCAGTACTTC
>once|TRBJ2-5|TRBV28|.
CASSRMGATDQETQYF
TGTGCCAGCAGTAGGATGGGGGCTACGGACCAAGAGACCCAGTACTTC
>few|TRBJ1-1|TRBV27|TRBD1
CASGTGSEAFF
TGTGCCAGCGGGACAGGAAGTGAAGCTTTCTTT
>.|TRBJ2-7|TRBV5-4|.
CASSSAAGYEQYF
TGTGCCAGCAGCTCGGCCGCGGGCTACGAGCAGTACTTC
>.|TRBJ1-2|TRBV18|.
CASSPLADSVGYTF
TGTGCCAGCTCACCACTCGCGGATTCGGTTGGCTACACCTTC
>.|TRBJ2-2|TRBV2|TRBD2
CASRRVAGPGELFF
TGTGCCAGCAGAAGGGTAGCGGGCCCCGGGGAGCTGTTTTTT